One sample yielded the 5 T cell receptor beta chains listed below, sequenced in a study of beta chain features in type 1 diabetes. The authors reverse transcribed all of the isolated RNA, so sequencing captured expressed TCRB transcripts. Repertoires were generated with immunoSEQ multiplex PCR, while TCRdb's copy carries only in-frame clones and drops some. The sample yields 150,000 to 200,000 clones, 7.5% to 10% seen once. Source material: central memory CD4+ T cells from blood. The receptors shown here come from a woman aged 18 to 35 in good health.

The chain uses TRBV5-4 and TRBJ2-1; 15 bases fit TRBD2. Looked up from germline, CDR1 is SGHNT and CDR2 is YYREEE (reference sequence). The CDR3 contains 17 residues. The J segment lost 2 bases and the V segment lost 3 bases, leaving 3 bases of the junction unmatched. The CDR3 region is CASSYGTSGRPYNEQFF. The CDR3 DNA reads TGTGCCAGCAGCTACGGGACTAGCGGGAGGCCCTACAATGAGCAGTTCTTC.

This clone was detected only a few times. CDR3 in amino acids: CASSKEGAGTEAFF. The CDR3 DNA follows: TGTGCCAGCAGCAAAGAGGGGGCTGGGACTGAAGCTTTCTTT. The gene calls are TRBV7-2 and TRBJ1-1, with TRBD1 matching 7 bases. In germline, CDR1 is SGHTA, CDR2 FQGNSA. This CDR3 is 14 amino acids long. The J segment lost 5 bases and the V segment lost 5 bases, leaving 8 bases of the junction unmatched.

This rearrangement joins TRBV6-5 to TRBJ2-5, with 10 bases lining up with TRBD1. This CDR3 is 15 amino acids long. Germline CDR1 and CDR2: MNHEY and SVGAGI. J was trimmed by 4 bases and V by 5 bases; bases with no gene match: 7. CDR3 in DNA: TGTGCCAGCAGTCCCAGGACAGGGGGAGGAGAGACCCAGTACTTC. This sequence encodes CASSPRTGGGETQYF.

The CDR3 region is CAWSTGSNQPQHF. The CDR3 DNA reads as TGTGCCTGGTCGACAGGCAGCAATCAGCCCCAGCATTTT. This chain uses TRBV30 with TRBJ1-5; D might be TRBD1 (6 bases). The CDR3 runs 13 residues. The germline V gene has CDR1 GTSNPN and CDR2 SVGIG (reference sequence). Trimming left V 5 bases short and J 1 base short, with 9 bases between.

The chain employs TRBV6-5 and TRBJ2-3; D is perhaps TRBD1 (6 bases). The germline V and J ends were trimmed by 8 bases and 1 base, with 7 bases remaining between them. The CDR3 consists of 12 residues. Germline V gene sequence: CDR1 MNHEY, CDR2 SVGAGI. Here the CDR3 reads CASRQGTDTQYF. The CDR3, as DNA: TGTGCCAGCCGACAGGGCACAGATACGCAGTATTTT.